The sequence of this TCR beta chain was determined in a study of T-cell memory formation after mild COVID-19 (dated by TCRdb to the early 2020s). In the study overall: TCR sequence clusters from the two donors were found to be largely donor specific. Longitudinal TCRalpha and TCRbeta repertoire sequencing tracked T-cell clones expanding and contracting after mild COVID-19 in a couple of donors. The cohort was made up of two young adult volunteers, one female and one male, who were previously healthy.

The instrument given in TCRdb is Illumina NovaSeq 6000. cDNA libraries for TCRalpha and TCRbeta were prepared by 5'RACE using constant-segment primers, with sample barcodes and unique molecular identifiers added. RNA was extracted from every sample with Trizol reagent. Libraries were amplified in two PCR steps, with a second sample barcode and Illumina TruSeq adapters added in the second step. The libraries were sequenced on an Illumina NovaSeq using 2 x 150 bp paired-end reads. The paper's processing steps were these. The reads were demultiplexed and collapsed into UMI-guided consensus sequences using migec v1.2.7. Using mixcr v2.1.11, the UMI consensuses were aligned to TRA and TRB V and J templates and assembled into clonotypes. A clonotype was counted as expanded or contracted only if both edgeR and NoisET called the change significant, with noise models trained on biological replicates. For edgeR calls, the cutoffs were a false discovery rate-adjusted p below 0.01 and a log2 fold-change threshold of 1. As an exploratory analysis of dynamics, max-normalized trajectories of the 1000 most abundant clonotypes were examined by PCA with hierarchical clustering. Separately sequenced CD4+ and CD8+ repertoires were used to assign the CD4 or CD8 phenotype of responding clones. TCRdb took the public reads, trimmed them with fastp at Q25, ran MiXCR for clone calling and kept in-frame beta chains. Rows merge per CDR3 protein into single entries with the most common DNA and genes. None of the V and J calls come from the authors' own analysis; TCRdb made them. This sample comprises 150,000 to 200,000 distinct CDR3 sequences, under 14% of them detected only once. Approximately 3.8% of the sample is taken by the ten largest.

Inclusive of the bounding cysteine and phenylalanine, the CDR3 is 16 residues long. The retained sequence is limited to the CDR3, 48 bases, with the frame set at the first base. CDR1 and CDR2, looked up from the germline V gene, are KGHSH and LQKENI. At the junction V is shortened by 1 base and J by 0 bases; bases outside the gene matches: 5. Points the paper makes about the study in general: Contracting CD4+ clones turned up mainly in the CM and EM memory subsets, whereas EMRA was where CD8+ clones were enriched. Only two mild cases were covered in the study, and larger cohorts including severe cases with pre-infection samples were considered necessary. SARS-CoV-2 specificity of the second-wave clones peaking on day 37 was not confirmed. The detection of some responding clones in pre-infection memory suggests that pre-existing cross-reactive memory T cells joined the SARS-CoV-2 response. From day 15 to 85, contracting clones showed balanced CD4/CD8 phenotypes, whereas a second wave of clones that expanded from day 15 to 37 leaned towards CD4+.

Note on this clonotype: Its antigen remains undetermined. Qualities for individual bases were not recorded, and no much larger clone is one base off.

Ficoll-Paque density gradient centrifugation was used to isolate PBMCs. The chain employs TRBV18 and TRBJ2-7, with TRBD2 matching 8 junction bases. Sequencing used PBMCs or a T cell subset sorted from them (not recorded which). The receptor comes from a man between 18 and 29 years old who had mild COVID-19 (a few samples of this study predate the infection). The sample titles of this study are shuffled in the database, so cell type and time point are left out; the donor was told from shared clones. The CDR3 region reads CASSPRKRGSSYEQYF. The DNA sequence is given as TGTGCCAGCTCACCACGAAAGCGGGGGAGCTCCTACGAGCAGTACTTC.